Below, 27 T cell receptor beta chains from the same sample are listed, as sequenced in a study of blood T cell repertoires in COVID-19 (dated by TCRdb to between 2020 and 2021). Library construction relied on the immunoSEQ multiplex PCR assay. The immuneACCESS repertoire file appears here via TCRdb, limited to in-frame rearrangements. These files lack a portion of the clones; in checked studies, under half of the deficit traces to unresolved V genes, and the cause of the others is not known. In this sample the table shows roughly 48,000 clones, 80% to 85% of which occur a single time. Roughly 55% of the sample is taken by the ten largest. The sample comprised peripheral blood. All receptors derive from a man aged 70 or older with acute or convalescent COVID-19.

V and J are TRBV9 and TRBJ2-7; possibly TRBD2 for D (5 bases). V lost 0 bases and J lost 3, with 10 bases in between. The germline gives CDR1 SGDLS, CDR2 YYNGEE. The CDR3 contains 14 residues. The CDR3, as DNA: TGTGCCAGCAGCGTAGGAACGGGATACTACGAGCAGTACTTC. It yields the protein CASSVGTGYYEQYF.

This clone was recorded only once. The V gene is TRBV4-3, the J gene TRBJ1-2; 7 nucleotides line up with TRBD1. Germline V lookup: CDR1 LGHNA, CDR2 YSLEER. CDR3 length: 16 amino acids. V was clipped by 0 bases and J by 7 bases; unmatched bases: 11. The CDR3 region has the DNA TGCGCCAGCAGCCAAGATTTTCAGAGGGGGCGGGGTGGCTACACCTTC. Protein sequence: CASSQDFQRGRGGYTF.

The CDR3 here is CASTGQIYQPQHF. CDR3 in DNA: TGTGCCAGTACTGGACAGATCTATCAGCCCCAGCATTTT. The V and J genes are TRBV19 and TRBJ1-5; the D gene is possibly TRBD1 (6 bases). Germline V gene data show CDR1 as LNHDA and CDR2 as SQIVND (reference sequence). CDR3 length equals 13 residues. V was clipped by 7 bases and J by 5 bases, with 12 bases between them.

In this sample, this clone turned up once. The V call is TRBV3-1 (or the pseudogene TRBV3-2), the J call TRBJ1-1; D is perhaps TRBD1 (5 bases). V lost 4 bases and J lost 6, with 18 bases in between. This CDR3 is built from 15 residues. Germline V lookup: CDR1 LGHDT, CDR2 YNNKEL (reference sequence). The CDR3, as DNA: TGTGCCAGCAGCCCCCTCTCCGCCAGGGTCGCTGAAGCTTTCTTT. Its protein is CASSPLSARVAEAFF.

The V call is TRBV30, the J call TRBJ2-5; D is possibly TRBD2 (6 bases). V lost 5 bases and J lost 2, with 12 bases in between. The germline V gene has CDR1 GTSNPN and CDR2 SVGIG (reference sequence). The CDR3 is 13 residues long. CDR3 in amino acids: CAWERGKQETQYF. CDR3 sequence (DNA): TGTGCCTGGGAACGGGGGAAACAAGAGACCCAGTACTTC.

This rearrangement joins TRBV6-5 to TRBJ2-7, with no clear D. Germline V gives CDR1 MNHEY, CDR2 SVGAGI. V was clipped by 8 bases and J by 2 bases, with 10 bases between them. The length of the CDR3 is 12 residues. CDR3 nucleotide sequence: TGTGCCAGCGATAAGGAGACCTACGAGCAGTACTTC. Protein: CASDKETYEQYF.

The chain combines TRBV30 with TRBJ1-6; D might be TRBD1 (6 bases). CDR3 length: 16 amino acids. The V gene lost 5 bases and the J gene lost 4 bases, with 18 bases spanning the gap. Germline CDR1 is GTSNPN and CDR2 is SVGIG (reference sequence). The CDR3: CAWALPRGIYNSPLHF. Here the CDR3 DNA reads TGTGCCTGGGCCCTTCCCAGGGGTATATATAATTCACCCCTCCACTTT.

The chain uses TRBV13 and TRBJ1-3, with 8 bases aligning to TRBD1. V lost 5 bases to trimming and J lost 9 bases; unmatched junction nucleotides: 9. CDR1 and CDR2 (germline): PRHDT, FYEKMQ (reference sequence). The CDR3 contains 14 residues. The CDR3 is CASSLLGDRSTIYF. As DNA, the CDR3 is TGTGCCAGCAGCCTCCTGGGGGACAGGTCCACCATATATTTT. Complete variable domain (other parts from reference TRBV13 and TRBJ1-3): AAGVIQSPRHLIKEKRETATLKCYPIPRHDTVYWYQQGPGQDPQFLISFYEKMQSDKGSIPDRFSAQQFSDYHSELNMSSLELGDSALYFCASSLLGDRSTIYFGEGSWLTVV.

In nucleotides, the CDR3 is TGTGCCAGCAGCCCCATCGGAGCGGGGGTCCACAATGAGCAGTTCTTC. Its translation: CASSPIGAGVHNEQFF. The V and J genes are TRBV7-9 and TRBJ2-1; 8 positions agree with TRBD2. The germline V gene has CDR1 SEHNR and CDR2 FQNEAQ (reference sequence). Trimming at V came to 5 bases and at J to 5 bases, leaving 11 bases not matched to a gene. This CDR3 spans 16 amino acids.

The gene calls are TRBV10-1 and TRBJ1-5; D might be TRBD1 (5 bases). The CDR3 totals 13 residues. V was trimmed by 3 bases and J by 4 bases, leaving 7 bases between them. Germline CDR1 is WNHNN and CDR2 is SYGVQD (reference sequence). This CDR3 reads CASSDSGNQPQHF. The CDR3 DNA sequence: TGCGCCAGCAGTGATTCAGGGAATCAGCCCCAGCATTTT.

The chain carries TRBV7-2 and TRBJ2-7; possible D gene TRBD1, 6 bases. The ends were cut back, 1 base at V and 2 bases at J, with 12 bases in the middle. The CDR3 consists of 15 residues. Germline-derived CDR1 and CDR2 are SGHTA and FQGNSA. As DNA, the CDR3 is TGTGCCAGCAGCTTAGGTCCGGACAGTCCCTACGAGCAGTACTTC. Amino acids: CASSLGPDSPYEQYF. The whole variable domain, filled in from reference TRBV7-2 and TRBJ2-7, reads GAGVSQSPSNKVTEKGKDVELRCDPISGHTALYWYRQSLGQGLEFLIYFQGNSAPDKSGLPSDRFSAERTGGSVSTLTIQRTQQEDSAVYLCASSLGPDSPYEQYFGPGTRLTVT.

A word on this clone: Other DNA sequences in this sample translate to the same CDR3. This rearrangement joins TRBV9 to TRBJ2-3; D uncertain. The V end lost 4 bases, the J end lost 0 bases, and 3 bases lay between the germline ends. The CDR3 is 12 residues long. Germline V CDR1 and CDR2: SGDLS, YYNGEE. In DNA, the CDR3 is TGTGCCAGCAGCCTTAGCACAGATACGCAGTATTTT. Its protein is CASSLSTDTQYF.

CDR3 protein: CAWSRGDPSNEKLFF. CDR3 nucleotide sequence: TGTGCCTGGAGCCGCGGGGACCCTTCTAATGAAAAACTGTTTTTT. The chain combines TRBV30 with TRBJ1-4, with D tentatively TRBD1 (5 bases). V was trimmed by 3 bases and J by 3 bases, leaving 14 bases between them. CDR1 is GTSNPN, CDR2 SVGIG, per germline (reference sequence). The CDR3 has 15 residues.

For the CDR3, the DNA is TGTGCCAGTAGTCATGGGTCAGGAGGAGGCTACACCTTC. It yields the protein CASSHGSGGGYTF. This sequence joins TRBV19 and TRBJ1-2; D is ambiguous. The CDR3 consists of 13 residues. V dropped 5 bases and J dropped 8 bases, with 15 bases sitting between them. Germline V gene sequence: CDR1 LNHDA, CDR2 SQIVND (reference sequence).

This clone has at least ten counts. This rearrangement joins TRBV19 to TRBJ1-3; a possible D gene is TRBD1 (6 bases). CDR3 length: 16 residues. V was trimmed by 8 bases and J by 0 bases, leaving 17 bases between them. The germline V gene encodes CDR1 LNHDA and CDR2 SQIVND (reference sequence). The CDR3 nucleotides are TGTGCCAGTTCGTCCGTAAGGGGGGGCTCTGGAAACACCATATATTTT. Protein: CASSSVRGGSGNTIYF.

There are a few counts of this clone. This chain links TRBV3-1 (or the pseudogene TRBV3-2) with TRBJ1-2; no firm D call. CDR1 and CDR2 (germline): LGHDT, YNNKEL (reference sequence). V was trimmed by 8 bases and J by 2 bases, leaving 12 bases between them. This CDR3 comprises 13 residues. The CDR3 nucleotides are TGTGCCAGCTGGGCCGTCAGCAACTATGGCTACACCTTC. It is translated as CASWAVSNYGYTF.

V gene TRBV28 combines with J gene TRBJ1-1; D remains ambiguous. In germline, CDR1 is MDHEN, CDR2 SYDVKM. This CDR3 has 12 residues. Trimming cost V 4 bases and J 5 bases, with 8 bases left between them. For the CDR3, the DNA is TGTGCCAGCAGTTCCCCGGGGACTGAAGCTTTCTTT. This codes for CASSSPGTEAFF.

The V and J genes are TRBV10-3 and TRBJ2-2; 10 bases are shared with TRBD1. V was pared by 6 bases and J by 5 bases, with 3 bases of the junction left unmatched. This CDR3 has 14 residues. CDR1 ENHRY and CDR2 SYGVKD come from the germline V gene. In DNA, the CDR3 is TGTGCCATCAGCCCGGGACAGGGGACCGGGGAGCTGTTTTTT. It specifies CAISPGQGTGELFF.

V and J are TRBV6-2 or TRBV6-3 and TRBJ1-5, with D possibly being TRBD1 (5 bases). This CDR3 contains 16 residues. V was trimmed by 6 bases and J by 4 bases, leaving 19 bases between them. Looked up from germline, CDR1 is MNHEY and CDR2 is SVGEGT. For the CDR3, the DNA is TGTGCCAGCAGCCCCGGGCAGGAGGGGAGTAATCAGCCCCAGCATTTT. The encoded protein is CASSPGQEGSNQPQHF.

J is TRBJ1-1 and V is TRBV29-1; a weak D match, TRBD1 (6 bases). The CDR3 loop spans 13 amino acids. Trimming cost V 7 bases and J 1 base, with 13 bases left between them. Germline CDR1 and CDR2: SQVTM and ANQGSEA. The CDR3 reads CSAWTVSNTEAFF. The CDR3 DNA is TGCAGCGCCTGGACAGTATCGAACACTGAAGCTTTCTTT.

Comments on this clone: Different DNA sequences within this sample yield the same CDR3. The chain carries TRBV5-4 and TRBJ2-7; the match to TRBD2 covers 11 bases. Trimming took 1 base from V and 3 from J; bases not matched to a gene: 0. CDR1 is SGHNT, CDR2 YYREEE, per germline (reference sequence). This CDR3 contains 14 residues. As DNA, the CDR3 is TGTGCCAGCAGCTTGACTAGCGGGAGCTACGAGCAGTACTTC. This sequence encodes CASSLTSGSYEQYF.

The gene calls are TRBV6-5 and TRBJ1-1, with a weak D call TRBD1 (5 bases). V dropped 10 bases and J dropped 1 base, with 13 bases sitting between them. This CDR3 has 13 amino acids. Germline CDR1 is MNHEY and CDR2 is SVGAGI. The CDR3 reads CATKHGQNTEAFF. CDR3 DNA sequence: TGTGCCACCAAACACGGACAGAACACTGAAGCTTTCTTT.

V is TRBV2 and J is TRBJ2-3; maybe TRBD1 (5 bases). This CDR3 has 12 residues. The V end lost 6 bases, the J end lost 4 bases, and 8 bases lay between the germline ends. The germline gives CDR1 SNHLY, CDR2 FYNNEI. CDR3 sequence: CASSKGSDTQYF. The CDR3 coding sequence is TGTGCCAGCAGCAAGGGGTCAGATACGCAGTATTTT.

This sequence joins TRBV5-4 and TRBJ2-1; tentative D call: TRBD2 (6 bases). V was trimmed by 4 bases and J by 6 bases, leaving 14 bases between them. Germline V CDR1 and CDR2: SGHNT, YYREEE (reference sequence). The CDR3 consists of 14 residues. The CDR3 DNA reads TGTGCCAGCAGCCAGACTAGGGGAGGCAATGAGCAGTTCTTC. The encoded protein is CASSQTRGGNEQFF.

This clone was found a few times. This chain joins TRBV4-2 and TRBJ2-7; D is ambiguous. In germline, CDR1 is LGHNA, CDR2 YNFKEQ. V was clipped by 1 base and J by 5 bases, with 9 bases between them. This CDR3 has 13 residues. The CDR3 DNA reads as TGTGCCAGCAGCCAAGTGAGACATAACGAGCAGTACTTC. Translating it yields CASSQVRHNEQYF.

V and J are TRBV5-4 and TRBJ2-3, with D perhaps TRBD2 (5 bases). V shed 6 bases and J shed 6 bases, with 23 bases lying between them. CDR3 length equals 16 residues. Germline values: CDR1 SGHNT, CDR2 YYREEE (reference sequence). The CDR3 bases are TGTGCCAGCAACTCCCAGCCGGGATGGGGTGAGGATACGCAGTATTTT. Translation: CASNSQPGWGEDTQYF.

This clone was recorded only once. The chain couples TRBV5-6 to TRBJ1-1; possibly TRBD1 for D (6 bases). The CDR3 has 14 residues. Germline V gene sequence: CDR1 SGHDT, CDR2 YYEEEE. V was shortened by 4 bases and J by 5 bases, with 15 bases between the two germline ends. CDR3: CASSPRGGWTEAFF. CDR3 sequence (DNA): TGTGCCAGCAGCCCGAGGGGGGGTTGGACTGAAGCTTTCTTT. Together with reference TRBV5-6 and TRBJ1-1, the CDR3 gives the full variable domain: DAGVTQSPTHLIKTRGQQVTLRCSPKSGHDTVSWYQQALGQGPQFIFQYYEEEERQRGNFPDRFSGHQFPNYSSELNVNALLLGDSALYLCASSPRGGWTEAFFGQGTRLTVV.